This section outlines one TCR beta chain sequence together with its context. Sequencing was performed with immunoSEQ multiplex PCR; in TCRdb, only in-frame clones are kept and a portion is missing. The data hold fewer than 150,000 clones, with roughly 90% observed a single time. This record belongs to a study of T cell responses to AZD1222 COVID-19 vaccine. V dropped 6 bases and J dropped 1 base, with 9 bases sitting between them. The CDR3 is made up of 14 amino acids. Germline V gene data show CDR1 as SEHNR and CDR2 as FQNEAQ (reference sequence). This clonotype was sampled from an adult in good health. The specimen was peripheral blood, collected on day 0 of AZD1222 vaccination. The gene calls are TRBV7-9 and TRBJ2-2, with D possibly TRBD2 on 5 matching bases. Written as DNA, the CDR3 is TGTGCCAGCAGATTACTAGAGAACACCGGGGAGCTGTTTTTT. Protein sequence: CASRLLENTGELFF.